The present entry profiles one T cell receptor beta chain with its context. Germline CDR1 KGHDR, CDR2 SFDVKD. Unmatched junction bases numbered 6, after V lost 1 base and J lost 4 bases. The CDR3 extends over 16 amino acids. Using immunoSEQ multiplex PCR, the repertoire was profiled, and TCRdb retains in-frame clones only, with some absent. The data show around 100,000 clones, with about 90% seen just once and 18% held by the top ten. The data derive from a study of control samples from healthy donors and cancer patients. This TCR was recovered from a woman in her forties or fifties in good health. This chain uses TRBV24-1 with TRBJ2-3; 8 nucleotides match TRBD2. Sequencing was done on a sample of blood. CDR3 sequence reads: CATSDFIAGKSDTQYF. The CDR3 bases are TGTGCCACCAGTGATTTTATAGCGGGAAAATCAGATACGCAGTATTTT.